The table lists the clone carrying this TCR beta chain with many counts. Its specificity is unknown. In the source study's methods: Researchers built a distant-metastasis classifier for papillary thyroid cancer that drew on CDR3 differences across clinicopathological groups. TCRdb reprocessed the PCR reads using MiXCR. The authors' filters were not applied to this entry. The data contain around 40,000 clones, about a sixth of them seen just once; the ten biggest clones take up less than 7.5%. The sample belongs to a study of metastatic and nonmetastatic thyroid tumors. Study background: Malignant and benign thyroid patients had repertoires compared in peripheral blood and tumor or nodule tissue. The study's findings and limits: Relative to benign nodules, malignant thyroid tumors were reportedly characterized by significantly elevated TCR beta diversity in blood and tumor.

The CDR3 totals 16 residues. Germline CDR1 and CDR2: LGHDT and YNNKEL (reference sequence). J lost 4 bases, V lost 4 bases, and 12 bases had no gene match. Thyroid surgery was performed in patients who had received no treatment beforehand. The rearrangement joins TRBV3-1 to TRBJ2-5; 7 nucleotides match TRBD2. Sequences were obtained from blood. The TCR sequence derives from a male donor with papillary thyroid cancer or a benign thyroid nodule (not recorded which). Some clones in this sample may be carry-over from other donors' samples. The CDR3 spells CASSPAGGRRGETQYF. For the CDR3, the DNA is TGTGCCAGCAGCCCCGCTGGCGGGAGACGAGGAGAGACCCAGTACTTC.